This T cell receptor (beta chain) was retrieved from a study of post-analysis software for immune sequencing data. Per the germline V gene, CDR1 is LGHNA and CDR2 is YNFKEQ. V lost 0 bases to trimming and J lost 0 bases, with 15 bases between them. This CDR3 is built from 17 residues. Broader study findings: Relative to controls, patients had five TRBV segments at higher frequency, with TRBV5-6, TRBV5-1 and TRBV20-1 among these. There was significantly lower normalized Chao1 diversity in multiple sclerosis patients than in controls.

Incorporated into the TCR beta cDNA libraries were unique molecular identifiers, which served to reduce PCR and sequencing biases. A single record per CDR3 protein comes from TCRdb applying MiXCR to the PCR reads. The sample lists about 460,000 distinct CDR3 sequences, approximately 45% occurring once. Remarks on this clonotype: Its antigen is not identified.

This sequence was found in a girl aged 5 to 17 with multiple sclerosis. Specimen: blood. The rearrangement uses TRBV4-2 and TRBJ2-7; D might be TRBD1 or TRBD2, each matching 6 bases. CDR3 nucleotides: TGTGCCAGCAGCCAAGACCCTCCGTGGGGGGCCTCCTACGAGCAGTACTTC. As protein: CASSQDPPWGASYEQYF.